One T cell receptor (beta chain) is described in this entry. Its antigen is unidentified. This specimen comes from a study of shared clonotypes between healthy human individuals. Regarding the study as a whole: Rarefaction analysis demonstrated incomplete sorted-subset sequencing notwithstanding large depth.

Deep was the level at which the assay was run. Assay used: immunoSEQ multiplex PCR; TCRdb lists only in-frame clones, some missing. The sample includes over a million clones, around 82% seen only once; the top ten take approximately 0.5%. Germline assignment: CDR1 MDHEN and CDR2 SYDVKM. The CDR3 is 14 amino acids. The V end lost 5 bases, the J end lost 2 bases, and 13 bases lay between the germline ends. The TCR was taken from a man aged 18 to 29 in good health. Some clones in this sample may be carry-over from other donors' samples. This chain links TRBV28 with TRBJ2-7; D unclear. Sequenced: memory CD4+ T cells from PBMCs. The subset here: CD45RA-negative fraction. As DNA, the CDR3 is TGTGCCAGCAGTCCGGATCTTGCGACCTACGAGCAGTACTTC. This codes for CASSPDLATYEQYF.